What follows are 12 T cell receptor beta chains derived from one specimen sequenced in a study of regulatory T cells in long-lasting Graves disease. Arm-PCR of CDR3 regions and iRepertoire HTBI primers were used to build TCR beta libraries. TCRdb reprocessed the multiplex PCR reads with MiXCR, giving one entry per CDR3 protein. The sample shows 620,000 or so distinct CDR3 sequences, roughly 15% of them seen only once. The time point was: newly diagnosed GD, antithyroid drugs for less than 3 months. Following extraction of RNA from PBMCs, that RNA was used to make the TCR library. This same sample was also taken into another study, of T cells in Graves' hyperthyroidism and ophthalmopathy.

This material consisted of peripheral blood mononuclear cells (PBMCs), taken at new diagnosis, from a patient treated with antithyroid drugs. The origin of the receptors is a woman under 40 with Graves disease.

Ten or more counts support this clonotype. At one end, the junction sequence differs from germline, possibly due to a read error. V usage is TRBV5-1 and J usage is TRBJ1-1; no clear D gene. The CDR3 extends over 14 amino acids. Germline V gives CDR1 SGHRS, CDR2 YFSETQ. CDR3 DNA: TGTGCCAGCAGCTTAAACAGCATGAACACTGAAGCTTTCTTT. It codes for CASSLNSMNTEAFF.

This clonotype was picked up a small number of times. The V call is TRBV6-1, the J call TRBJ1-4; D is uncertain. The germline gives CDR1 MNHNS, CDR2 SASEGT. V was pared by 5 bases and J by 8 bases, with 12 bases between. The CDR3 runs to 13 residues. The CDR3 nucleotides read TGTGCCAGCAGTACAAATTATCGGGAAAAACTGTTTTTT. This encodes CASSTNYREKLFF.

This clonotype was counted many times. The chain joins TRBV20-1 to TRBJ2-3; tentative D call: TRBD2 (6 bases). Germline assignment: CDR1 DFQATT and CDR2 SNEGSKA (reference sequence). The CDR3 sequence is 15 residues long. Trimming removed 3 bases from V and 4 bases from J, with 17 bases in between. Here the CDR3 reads CSAREGSSRADTQYF. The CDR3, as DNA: TGCAGTGCTAGGGAGGGCTCCTCGAGGGCAGATACGCAGTATTTT.

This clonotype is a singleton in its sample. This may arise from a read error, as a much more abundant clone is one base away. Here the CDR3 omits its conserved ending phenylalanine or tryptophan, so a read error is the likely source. In nucleotides, the CDR3 is TGTGCCAGCAGATCAGGGAGGCACTATGGCTACACCTCC. It translates to CASRSGRHYGYTS. V usage is TRBV28 and J usage is TRBJ1-2; D perhaps matches TRBD1 (5 bases). The CDR3 sequence is 13 residues long. V was shortened by 6 bases and J by 3 bases, with 11 bases between the two germline ends. Germline V gives CDR1 MDHEN, CDR2 SYDVKM.

In DNA, the CDR3 is TGCGCCAGCAGCTTGGGCGGGACAGGAAGAAACACCATATATTTT. Its protein is CASSLGGTGRNTIYF. The V gene is TRBV5-1, the J gene TRBJ1-3; 8 bases agree with TRBD1. The trim removed 0 bases at V and 5 bases at J, leaving 4 bases unmatched. The CDR3 has 15 amino acids. The V gene's germline CDR1 is SGHRS and CDR2 YFSETQ.

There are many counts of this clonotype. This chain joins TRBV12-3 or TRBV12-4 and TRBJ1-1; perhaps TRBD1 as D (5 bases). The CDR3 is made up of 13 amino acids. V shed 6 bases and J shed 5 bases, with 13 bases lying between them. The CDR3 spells CASSREGFTEAFF. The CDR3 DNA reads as TGTGCCAGCAGCCGGGAGGGGTTTACTGAAGCTTTCTTT.

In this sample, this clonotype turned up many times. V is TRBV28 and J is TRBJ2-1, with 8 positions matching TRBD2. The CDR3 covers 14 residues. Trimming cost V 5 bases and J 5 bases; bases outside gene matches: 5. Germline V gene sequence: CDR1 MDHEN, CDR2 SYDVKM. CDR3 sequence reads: CASSNSGENNEQFF. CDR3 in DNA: TGTGCCAGCAGTAATAGCGGGGAAAACAATGAGCAGTTCTTC.

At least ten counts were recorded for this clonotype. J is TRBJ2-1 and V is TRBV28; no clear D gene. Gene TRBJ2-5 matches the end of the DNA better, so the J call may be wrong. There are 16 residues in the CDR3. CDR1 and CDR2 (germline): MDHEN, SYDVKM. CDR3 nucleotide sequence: TGTGCCAGCAGTTTAGACGCGGAAAAGTGGCAAGAGACCCAGTACTTC. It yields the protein CASSLDAEKWQETQYF.

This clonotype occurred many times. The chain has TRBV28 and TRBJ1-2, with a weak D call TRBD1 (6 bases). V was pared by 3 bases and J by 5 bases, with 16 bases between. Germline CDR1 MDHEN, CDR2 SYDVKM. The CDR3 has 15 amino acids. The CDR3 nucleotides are TGTGCCAGCAGTTTGAGACAGGCTCTATGGTATGGCTACACCTTC. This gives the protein CASSLRQALWYGYTF.

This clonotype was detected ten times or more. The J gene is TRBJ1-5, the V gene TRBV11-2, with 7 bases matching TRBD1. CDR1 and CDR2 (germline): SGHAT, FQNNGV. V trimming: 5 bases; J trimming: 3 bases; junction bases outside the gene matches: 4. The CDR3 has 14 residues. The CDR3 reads CASSRTGANQPQHF. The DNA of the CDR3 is TGTGCCAGCAGCCGGACAGGAGCCAATCAGCCCCAGCATTTT.

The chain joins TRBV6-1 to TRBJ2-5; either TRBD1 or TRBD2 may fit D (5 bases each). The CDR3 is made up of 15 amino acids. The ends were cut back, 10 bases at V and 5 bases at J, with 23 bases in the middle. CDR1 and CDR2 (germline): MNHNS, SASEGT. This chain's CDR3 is CAISHGAGPGETQYF. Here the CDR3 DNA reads TGTGCCATCAGCCACGGGGCCGGGCCGGGGGAGACCCAGTACTTC.

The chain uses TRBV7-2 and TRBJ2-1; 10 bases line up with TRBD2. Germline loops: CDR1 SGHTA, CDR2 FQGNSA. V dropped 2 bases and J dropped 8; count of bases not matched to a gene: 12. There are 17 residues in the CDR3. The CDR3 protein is CASSLSHGLAGAYEQFF. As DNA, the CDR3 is TGTGCCAGCAGCTTATCTCATGGGCTAGCGGGGGCCTATGAGCAGTTCTTC. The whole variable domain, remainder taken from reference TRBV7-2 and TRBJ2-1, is GAGVSQSPSNKVTEKGKDVELRCDPISGHTALYWYRQSLGQGLEFLIYFQGNSAPDKSGLPSDRFSAERTGGSVSTLTIQRTQQEDSAVYLCASSLSHGLAGAYEQFFGPGTRLTVL.